This note documents a single T cell receptor (beta chain) sequence. One end of the junction is discordant with germline, which a read error may explain. The data stem from a study of blood T cell repertoires in COVID-19. Looking at the study overall: Samples representing acute and convalescent COVID-19 were sourced from the United States, Italy and Spain.

Some clones are missing from TCRdb's copy, which holds only in-frame ones; the method was immunoSEQ multiplex PCR. The sample holds approximately 200,000 clones, 84% seen once. Patients in Seattle were enrolled during active infection, then followed longitudinally. Looked up from germline, CDR1 is LGHDT and CDR2 is YNNKEL (reference sequence). The CDR3 has 14 amino acids. The chain has TRBV3-1 (or the pseudogene TRBV3-2) and TRBJ1-1; weak D call: TRBD1 (5 bases). The specimen sequenced was peripheral blood. The receptor was isolated from an elderly woman with COVID-19, enrolled during active disease. CDR3 DNA: TGTGCCAGCACCCAAGGGGCAGCCAACACTGAAGCTTTCTTT. This translates into CASTQGAANTEAFF.